This T cell receptor (beta chain) stems from a study of regulatory T cells in long-lasting Graves disease. Regarding time point: persistent/refractory GD, antithyroid drugs over 5 years with positive TRAb. Making the TCR library involved RNA that had been extracted from PBMCs. Researchers made TCR beta libraries by using iRepertoire HTBI primers and running Arm-PCR on CDR3 regions. MiXCR, run by TCRdb on the multiplex PCR reads, gives a single entry per CDR3 protein. The sample includes 650,000 to 700,000 distinct CDR3 sequences, approximately 29% of them seen just once. Only one count was recorded for this clonotype. This receptor was taken from a female donor with Graves disease. The sequencing here drew on peripheral blood mononuclear cells (PBMCs), taken when the disease was refractory, from a patient treated with antithyroid drugs.

The CDR3 region is CASSWSPGQDNSPLHF. The CDR3 bases are TGCGCCAGCAGCTGGTCTCCGGGACAGGATAATTCACCCCTCCACTTT. This chain connects TRBV5-1 to TRBJ1-6, with 8 nucleotides matching TRBD1. The CDR3 contains 16 residues. V lost 3 bases to trimming and J lost 5 bases; unmatched junction nucleotides: 7. Germline V CDR1 and CDR2: SGHRS, YFSETQ.